The rows below give T cell receptor beta chains drawn from one sample of a study of shared clonotypes between healthy human individuals. Only in-frame clones appear in the TCRdb table, and some are missing; sequencing was by immunoSEQ multiplex PCR. The top ten hold about 0.067% of the sample, which has 400,000 to 600,000 clones, 90% to 96% seen once. The sequenced material came from naive CD4+ T cells sorted from blood. The receptors shown here come from a woman aged 25 to 39 in good health. Both conserved end residues are part of each CDR3. A D gene is named only where the DNA matches it firmly. Not every row has a clone size; where given, it reads once, few, many or a size class.

v_gene	abundance	d_gene	j_gene	len	CDR3nt	CDR3aa
TRBV10-2	NA	NA	TRBJ1-5	14	TGCGCCAGCAGTGAGTCGAAGGGGGATCAGCCCCAGCATTTT	CASSESKGDQPQHF
TRBV19	NA	NA	TRBJ2-7	13	TGTGCCAGTAGTATGTCCCCCCGCTACGAGCAGTACTTC	CASSMSPRYEQYF
TRBV18	NA	TRBD1	TRBJ2-7	15	TGTGCCAGCTCACCATCGGCAGGGGGCGCCTACGAGCAGTACTTC	CASSPSAGGAYEQYF
TRBV7-9	NA	NA	TRBJ2-7	13	TGTGCCAGCAGCTTATCGACAATTGGCGAGCAGTACTTC	CASSLSTIGEQYF
TRBV18	once	TRBD1	TRBJ2-2	15	TGTGCCAGCTCACCACCCGGGACAGGGACCGGGGAGCTGTTTTTT	CASSPPGTGTGELFF
TRBV28	NA	TRBD2	TRBJ2-1	16	TGTGCCAGCAGCCCGGGGGGTAGCGGGAGGTTGCATGAGCAGTTCTTC	CASSPGGSGRLHEQFF
TRBV5-4	NA	TRBD2	TRBJ2-1	15	TGTGCCAGCAGAATAGCGGGAGGGTCCTACAATGAGCAGTTCTTC	CASRIAGGSYNEQFF
TRBV6-1	NA	NA	TRBJ2-1	16	TGTGCCAGCAGTGAACGGGGGGCGTCCTCCTACAATGAGCAGTTCTTC	CASSERGASSYNEQFF
TRBV7-9	NA	TRBD1	TRBJ1-6	15	TGTGCCAGCAGTCTAGGACAGGGGAATAATTCACCCCTCCACTTT	CASSLGQGNNSPLHF
TRBV4-1	NA	NA	TRBJ2-7	15	TGCGCCAGCAGCCCCACCTCCGGACAGCTCTACGAGCAGTACTTC	CASSPTSGQLYEQYF
TRBV29-1	NA	NA	TRBJ1-2	13	TGCAGCGTTGAAACAGGCCTTAACTATGGCTACACCTTC	CSVETGLNYGYTF
TRBV5-1	NA	NA	TRBJ2-2	14	TGCGCCAGCAGCTTTGGTCAGGCCGCCGGGGAGCTGTTTTTT	CASSFGQAAGELFF
TRBV5-1	NA	TRBD2	TRBJ2-3	15	TGCGCCAGCAGCTTGTCAGTAGCGGGGACAGATACGCAGTATTTT	CASSLSVAGTDTQYF
TRBV2	NA	TRBD1	TRBJ1-5	15	TGTGCCAGCAGCGGGACAGGGGGAACTTATCAGCCCCAGCATTTT	CASSGTGGTYQPQHF
TRBV27	NA	NA	TRBJ2-3	15	TGTGCCAGCAGTTTAGTGGGATTCGAGCCAGATACGCAGTATTTT	CASSLVGFEPDTQYF
TRBV6-5	NA	NA	TRBJ1-4	14	TGTGCCAGCAGCCTAGCGAGAACTAATGAAAAACTGTTTTTT	CASSLARTNEKLFF
TRBV4-1	NA	TRBD1	TRBJ1-3	17	TGCGCCAGCAGCCAAGATCCGACAGGGGGCTCTGGAAACACCATATATTTT	CASSQDPTGGSGNTIYF
TRBV4-1	NA	NA	TRBJ1-3	13	TGCGCCAGCAGCCAAGATGATGGAAACACCATATATTTT	CASSQDDGNTIYF
TRBV7-3	NA	NA	TRBJ2-7	15	TGTGCCAGCAGCTTACATGGGGAGCGCTCCTACGAGCAGTACTTC	CASSLHGERSYEQYF
TRBV5-1	NA	TRBD2	TRBJ2-3	15	TGCGCCAGCAGCGGCGGACTAGCGGGAGTGGATACGCAGTATTTT	CASSGGLAGVDTQYF
TRBV27	NA	TRBD2	TRBJ2-7	14	TGTGCCAGCAGTTTGACTAGCGGGAGCTACGAGCAGTACTTC	CASSLTSGSYEQYF
TRBV4-2	NA	NA	TRBJ1-2	15	TGTGCCAGCAGCCAAGCGTCGGCGACAGGCTATGGCTACACCTTC	CASSQASATGYGYTF
TRBV6-6	NA	TRBD1	TRBJ2-7	13	TGTGCCAGCATTGACAGGGGTTGGAACGAGCAGTACTTC	CASIDRGWNEQYF
TRBV7-3	NA	NA	TRBJ2-3	14	TGTGCCAGCAGCTTAACGGCTAGACCAGATACGCAGTATTTT	CASSLTARPDTQYF
TRBV25-1	NA	TRBD2	TRBJ2-3	17	TGTGCCAGCAGTGAGGATAAACTAGCGGCCGACACAGATACGCAGTATTTT	CASSEDKLAADTDTQYF
TRBV21-1	NA	NA	TRBJ2-7	11	TGTGCCAGCAGCAAAGAGGGGGAGCAGTACTTC	CASSKEGEQYF
TRBV30	once	NA	TRBJ1-2	14	TGTGCCTGGAGGCCGCATCCCGGGAACTATGGCTACACCTTC	CAWRPHPGNYGYTF
TRBV19	once	TRBD2	TRBJ2-7	15	TGTGCCAACCCCCAAGGTAGCGGGGATAACTACGAGCAGTACTTC	CANPQGSGDNYEQYF
TRBV20-1	NA	TRBD1	TRBJ2-1	11	TGCAGTCCAGGACAGGACAAAGAGCAGTTCTTC	CSPGQDKEQFF
TRBV28	NA	NA	TRBJ2-3	11	TGTGCCAGCGTAGTTGAAGATACGCAGTATTTT	CASVVEDTQYF
TRBV5-1	NA	NA	TRBJ1-2	13	TGCGCCAGCAGCCTCGCCCAGGGAGGTGGCTACACCTTC	CASSLAQGGGYTF
TRBV6-5	NA	TRBD1	TRBJ2-5	15	TGTGCCAGCAGTTATGGGACAGGGATTCAAGAGACCCAGTACTTC	CASSYGTGIQETQYF